The 28 T cell receptor beta chains listed next were all sequenced from one sample in a study of intratumoral heterogeneity in liver cancer. Sequencing used immunoSEQ multiplex PCR; TCRdb keeps in-frame clones, though not all of them. Of 5,500 to 7,000 clones listed, approximately 71% were seen once; the top ten hold about two fifths. Tumour samples came from separate, distinct regions of the hepatocellular carcinoma nodule. The starting material was tumor tissue, obtained before any cancer treatment. The receptors come from a woman aged 70 to 79 with hepatocellular carcinoma.

This clone was counted a few times. The chain has TRBV30 and TRBJ1-1, with 12 bases identical to TRBD1. Trimming at V came to 5 bases and at J to 5 bases, leaving 6 bases not matched to a gene. Germline V lookup: CDR1 GTSNPN, CDR2 SVGIG (reference sequence). The CDR3 has 14 residues. As DNA, the CDR3 is TGTGCCTGGTGGGACAGGGGGCGAGGTACTGAAGCTTTCTTT. Translation: CAWWDRGRGTEAFF.

This sequence joins TRBV18 and TRBJ1-1, with D perhaps matching TRBD1 (5 bases). V was shortened by 3 bases and J by 5 bases, with 16 bases between the two germline ends. CDR1 is KGHSH, CDR2 LQKENI, per germline. The CDR3 has 15 residues. The CDR3 region is CASSPTRDVKTEAFF. The CDR3 region has the DNA TGTGCCAGCTCACCGACAAGGGACGTAAAAACTGAAGCTTTCTTT.

This chain links TRBV9 with TRBJ2-3, with TRBD1 identical over 8 bases. The CDR3 is 15 residues long. The germline gives CDR1 SGDLS, CDR2 YYNGEE. After removal of 3 bases from V and 3 bases from J, the junction contained 6 bases not matched to a gene. CDR3 amino acids: CASSAGQGLTDTQYF. The CDR3 DNA is TGTGCCAGCAGCGCCGGACAGGGTTTGACAGATACGCAGTATTTT.

The chain recombines TRBV6-5 with TRBJ2-7, with 7 bases that match TRBD1. The J segment lost 2 bases and the V segment lost 7 bases, leaving 8 bases of the junction unmatched. Germline V lookup: CDR1 MNHEY, CDR2 SVGAGI. The CDR3 is 14 residues long. The chain's CDR3 is CASNSRDRAYEQYF. For the CDR3, the DNA is TGTGCCAGCAACTCCAGAGACAGGGCCTACGAGCAGTACTTC.

The chain recombines TRBV5-5 with TRBJ2-6; D is perhaps TRBD1 (6 bases). Per germline, CDR1 SGHKS and CDR2 YYEKEE (reference sequence). Trimming removed 4 bases from V and 0 bases from J, with 11 bases in between. The CDR3 covers 16 residues. The chain's CDR3 is CASSKTGVSGANVLTF. CDR3 DNA sequence: TGTGCCAGCAGCAAGACAGGCGTCTCTGGGGCCAACGTCCTGACTTTC.

The chain has TRBV12-5 and TRBJ2-2, with no clear D. The CDR3 runs to 12 residues. V dropped 3 bases and J dropped 6 bases, with 5 bases sitting between them. The germline V gene encodes CDR1 LGHNT and CDR2 FRNRAP. CDR3 in DNA: TGTGCTAGTGGTTTAGGGTCCGGGGAGCTGTTTTTT. Translating gives CASGLGSGELFF.

The V and J genes are TRBV19 and TRBJ1-2; 8 nucleotides agree with TRBD1. The CDR3 sequence is 14 residues long. Per germline, CDR1 LNHDA and CDR2 SQIVND (reference sequence). V shed 5 bases, J shed 7 bases, and the junction held 9 bases outside the gene matches. As DNA, the CDR3 is TGTGCCAGTAGTCCCCGTCAGGGGGCAAGTGGCTACACCTTC. It codes for CASSPRQGASGYTF.

J is TRBJ2-2 and V is TRBV29-1, with D possibly being TRBD2 (6 bases). This CDR3 contains 14 residues. Germline CDR1 reads SQVTM; CDR2 reads ANQGSEA. The V end lost 7 bases, the J end lost 0 bases, and 12 bases lay between the germline ends. CDR3: CSALAPTNTGELFF. The CDR3 DNA is TGCAGCGCTCTAGCGCCCACGAACACCGGGGAGCTGTTTTTT.

The chain combines TRBV27 with TRBJ2-1, with D perhaps TRBD2 (5 bases). The CDR3 contains 13 residues. Germline-derived CDR1 and CDR2 are MNHEY and SMNVEV (reference sequence). The V gene lost 7 bases and the J gene lost 15 bases, with 22 bases spanning the gap. The chain's CDR3 is CASMNRGTGYPFF. CDR3 DNA sequence: TGTGCCAGCATGAACAGAGGAACGGGATATCCGTTCTTC.

The V call is TRBV5-1, the J call TRBJ2-1; D gene ambiguous. V lost 2 bases to trimming and J lost 4 bases, with 13 bases between them. The CDR3 is 15 amino acids. Germline V lookup: CDR1 SGHRS, CDR2 YFSETQ. The DNA for the CDR3 is TGCGCCAGCAGCTTCAAAGCTATACCGTACAATGAGCAGTTCTTC. It translates to CASSFKAIPYNEQFF.

This chain connects TRBV10-3 to TRBJ2-2, with 8 bases lining up with TRBD1. The V and J ends lost 8 bases and 3 bases, in that order; junction bases with no gene match: 8. This CDR3 is 15 amino acids long. The germline gives CDR1 ENHRY, CDR2 SYGVKD. For the CDR3, the DNA is TGTGCCATCTCAGGGGGCATATGGGACACCGGGGAGCTGTTTTTT. It is translated as CAISGGIWDTGELFF.

V gene TRBV28 combines with J gene TRBJ2-3; TRBD1 matches at 10 bases. V gave up 3 bases and J gave up 3 bases; unmatched junction bases: 0. CDR1 is MDHEN and CDR2 is SYDVKM in the germline V gene. The CDR3 has 14 amino acids. The CDR3 protein is CASSLGQGTDTQYF. In DNA, the CDR3 is TGTGCCAGCAGTTTGGGACAGGGGACAGATACGCAGTATTTT.

This clone showed up just once. The chain recombines TRBV7-8 with TRBJ1-4; D call uncertain. Deletions cut 3 bases from V and 3 bases from J, with 8 bases between. The CDR3 consists of 14 residues. Germline V gene data show CDR1 as SGHVS and CDR2 as FQNEAQ. CDR3 in DNA: TGTGCCAGCAGCTTCGGGAGCCCTAATGAAAAACTGTTTTTT. Its translation: CASSFGSPNEKLFF.

This clone has only one observation. V is TRBV2 and J is TRBJ2-7; 7 bases match TRBD2. This CDR3 region has 15 residues. Germline loops: CDR1 SNHLY, CDR2 FYNNEI. Unmatched junction bases numbered 8, after V lost 4 bases and J lost 2 bases. CDR3 protein: CASSVVASGAYEQYF. CDR3 in DNA: TGTGCCAGCAGTGTAGTCGCTAGCGGCGCCTACGAGCAGTACTTC.

This rearrangement joins TRBV27 to TRBJ1-3; D remains unclear. Trimming took off 8 bases at V and 2 bases at J, with 16 bases between the two ends. Germline-derived CDR1 and CDR2 are MNHEY and SMNVEV (reference sequence). The CDR3 is 15 amino acids. CDR3 nucleotide sequence: TGTGCCAGCGACCCCAGGAGGTCGGCTGGAAACACCATATATTTT. The encoded protein is CASDPRRSAGNTIYF.

V usage is TRBV5-1 and J usage is TRBJ2-1, with 11 bases aligning to TRBD2. The CDR3 has 15 residues. Germline V lookup: CDR1 SGHRS, CDR2 YFSETQ. Unmatched junction bases numbered 3, after V lost 5 bases and J lost 2 bases. The CDR3 coding sequence is TGCGCCAGCAGACTGGGACTAGCGGCCTACAATGAGCAGTTCTTC. Translated, it gives CASRLGLAAYNEQFF. Together with reference TRBV5-1 and TRBJ2-1, the CDR3 gives the full variable domain: KAGVTQTPRYLIKTRGQQVTLSCSPISGHRSVSWYQQTPGQGLQFLFEYFSETQRNKGNFPGRFSGRQFSNSRSEMNVSTLELGDSALYLCASRLGLAAYNEQFFGPGTRLTVL.

This sequence joins TRBV4-1 and TRBJ2-1; D could derive from TRBD1 or TRBD2 (5 bases each). V was clipped by 1 base and J by 4 bases, with 14 bases between them. The germline V gene encodes CDR1 MGHRA and CDR2 YSYEKL. This CDR3 has 16 residues. CDR3 protein: CASSQGGRGLYNEQFF. In DNA, the CDR3 is TGCGCCAGCAGCCAAGGGGGGAGAGGTTTGTACAATGAGCAGTTCTTC.

V and J are TRBV28 and TRBJ1-1; D is possibly TRBD1 (5 bases). The CDR3 runs 13 residues. V lost 7 bases and J lost 11, with 20 bases in between. Germline loops: CDR1 MDHEN, CDR2 SYDVKM. CDR3 loop: CASTKPGRRWAFF. CDR3 nucleotides: TGTGCCAGCACCAAACCAGGGCGCCGATGGGCTTTCTTT.

The rearrangement joins TRBV7-3 to TRBJ2-7; either TRBD1 or TRBD2 may fit D (5 bases each). The germline CDR1 and CDR2 sequences are SGHTA and FQGTGA. The CDR3 extends over 13 amino acids. With 1 base removed from V and 7 bases from J, the gap between germline ends came to 11 bases. For the CDR3, the DNA is TGTGCCAGCAGCTTAAGGGACGGCCTGGAGCAGTACTTC. Amino acids: CASSLRDGLEQYF.

The chain employs TRBV4-2 and TRBJ2-2; D is possibly TRBD1 (5 bases). CDR3 length: 16 amino acids. Germline CDR1 is LGHNA and CDR2 is YNFKEQ. Trimming left V 0 bases short and J 3 bases short, with 11 bases between. The CDR3 region is CASSQEWQGYTGELFF. The CDR3 nucleotides are TGTGCCAGCAGCCAAGAATGGCAGGGTTACACCGGGGAGCTGTTTTTT.

The gene calls are TRBV3-1 (or the pseudogene TRBV3-2) and TRBJ1-2; 9 bases match TRBD1. Germline V lookup: CDR1 LGHDT, CDR2 YNNKEL (reference sequence). This CDR3 region has 16 residues. Trimming took 2 bases from V and 7 from J; bases not matched to a gene: 11. CDR3 sequence (DNA): TGTGCCAGCAGCCAAAGGGCGGGACAGGGAATTGGTGGCTACACCTTC. Protein sequence: CASSQRAGQGIGGYTF.

V is TRBV4-2 and J is TRBJ2-7, with D possibly being TRBD1 or TRBD2 (6 bases each). The CDR3 loop spans 14 amino acids. The germline V and J ends were trimmed by 5 bases and 8 bases, with 19 bases remaining between them. Looked up from germline, CDR1 is LGHNA and CDR2 is YNFKEQ. CDR3 nucleotide sequence: TGTGCCAGCAGCACTAGCCGGGGTGGGGGCCAGCAGTACTTC. This sequence encodes CASSTSRGGGQQYF.

This clone turned up a few times. CDR3 residues: CASSLGETQYF. The CDR3 DNA is TGTGCCAGCAGTTTAGGGGAGACCCAGTACTTC. The rearrangement uses TRBV27 and TRBJ2-5; D call uncertain. The germline V gene encodes CDR1 MNHEY and CDR2 SMNVEV (reference sequence). The CDR3 contains 11 residues. V lost 2 bases and J lost 5, with 3 bases in between.

The rearrangement joins TRBV7-6 to TRBJ1-2; TRBD1 matches at 9 bases. V lost 4 bases and J lost 4; bases outside the gene matches: 7. The CDR3 spans 15 residues. Looked up from germline, CDR1 is SGHVS and CDR2 is FNYEAQ. The CDR3 DNA follows: TGTGCCAGCAGCTCCTCCGGGACAGGGATCTATGGCTACACCTTC. Its protein is CASSSSGTGIYGYTF.

The chain carries TRBV19 and TRBJ2-5; D possibly uses TRBD1 or TRBD2 (6 bases each). V was cut by 3 bases and J by 9 bases, with 11 bases left in between. CDR1 is LNHDA, CDR2 SQIVND, per germline (reference sequence). The CDR3 is made up of 12 amino acids. CDR3 region: CASSIGGHAQYF. The DNA of the CDR3 is TGTGCCAGTAGTATCGGGGGCCATGCCCAGTACTTC.

V gene TRBV24-1 combines with J gene TRBJ2-1, with D uncertain. CDR1 is KGHDR, CDR2 SFDVKD, per germline. The V and J ends lost 5 bases and 0 bases respectively, with 7 bases between them. The CDR3 extends over 14 amino acids. CDR3 DNA sequence: TGTGCCACCAGTGGCGCGGCCTCCTACAATGAGCAGTTCTTC. Translated, it gives CATSGAASYNEQFF.

The rearrangement links TRBV7-9 to TRBJ1-1, with TRBD1 matching 9 bases. Germline CDR1 reads SEHNR; CDR2 reads FQNEAQ (reference sequence). This CDR3 region has 17 residues. V lost 5 bases to trimming and J lost 0 bases; unmatched junction nucleotides: 10. In DNA form, the CDR3 reads TGTGCCAGCAGCCCTCAGGGACAGGGCCTTATGAACACTGAAGCTTTCTTT. It is translated as CASSPQGQGLMNTEAFF.

The V and J genes are TRBV24-1 and TRBJ1-5; D not resolved. The germline V gene has CDR1 KGHDR and CDR2 SFDVKD. The CDR3 runs to 12 residues. The V end lost 4 bases, the J end lost 3 bases, and 3 bases lay between the germline ends. CDR3: CATSDLNQPQHF. The CDR3 bases are TGTGCCACCAGTGACCTCAATCAGCCCCAGCATTTT.